The T cell receptor (beta chain) under discussion was sequenced for a study of blood T cell repertoires in COVID-19 (dated by TCRdb to about 2020). For context, the study as a whole: Samples covering the acute and convalescent phases of COVID-19 were provided by collaborators in the United States, Italy and Spain. A freely available public database, intended as a resource for researchers studying the immune response to SARS-CoV-2, is where the repertoires were released. Samples were obtained from the ongoing ImmuneRACE study (first 160 participants) and from 1,254 subjects provided by 6 global collaborators. The sample metadata nearly always contained a de-identified subject ID, COVID-19 status, age in years and sex. The material from the prospective study consisted of cDNA or gDNA derived from T cells, B-cell-depleted T cells, or PBMCs. Where available, HLA class I and class II types were obtained from metadata supplied by the sample provider rather than from assay-based typing. The dataset comprised deeply sampled blood TCRbeta repertoires from subjects exposed to, actively infected with, or recovered from COVID-19. Results and caveats for the whole study, not just this receptor: The quantity of clinical and demographic metadata differed by source and by participant and was supplied without curation.

One collaborating source in Seattle enrolled patients during active infection and followed them longitudinally through the course of disease. Each collaborating institution followed its own protocols to collect whole blood in K2EDTA tubes. For TCRbeta analysis, collaborator samples were shipped as frozen whole blood, as isolated PBMCs, or as DNA extracted from either sample type. The immunoSEQ Assay, a bias-controlled multiplex PCR, was used to amplify TCRbeta CDR3 regions from genomic DNA. On the authors' methods: Within the assay, amplification of reference gene primers was used to estimate how many nucleated cells each sample contained. To quantify the absolute abundance of each unique TCRbeta CDR3 rearrangement, sequence reads were collapsed and filtered. For each sample, productive Simpson clonality was calculated by taking the square root of Simpson's diversity index across productive rearrangements. TCRdb stores this immuneACCESS table with in-frame sequences only. Part of the clones is absent; in the studies checked, under half of the shortfall reflects unresolved V genes, and no reason is known for the rest. V and J calls and clone size are copied from that table; D and trimming were computed from the DNA. The sample profile shows roughly 260,000 clones; around 92% of them were found once. About 2.5% of the sample is taken by the ten largest.

Measured from the cysteine to the phenylalanine, the CDR3 is 14 residues long. Kept here is only the CDR3 DNA, which spans 42 bases and is read in frame from base 1. At the junction V is shortened by 0 bases and J by 3 bases, with 6 bases in between. From a lookup of the germline V gene, CDR1 and CDR2 are SGDLS and YYNGEE. Concerning this clone itself: Its target antigen remains unknown. Per-base quality was not reported, and no clone a single base away is much larger than it.

The sequence derives from a person between 18 and 30 years old with COVID-19, enrolled during active disease. The sample taken for sequencing was peripheral blood. The chain was built from TRBV9 and TRBJ2-2; there is no confident call for the D gene. The DNA sequence reads TGTGCCAGCAGCGTAGAAGCATACACCGGGGAGCTGTTTTTT. Its protein reads: CASSVEAYTGELFF.